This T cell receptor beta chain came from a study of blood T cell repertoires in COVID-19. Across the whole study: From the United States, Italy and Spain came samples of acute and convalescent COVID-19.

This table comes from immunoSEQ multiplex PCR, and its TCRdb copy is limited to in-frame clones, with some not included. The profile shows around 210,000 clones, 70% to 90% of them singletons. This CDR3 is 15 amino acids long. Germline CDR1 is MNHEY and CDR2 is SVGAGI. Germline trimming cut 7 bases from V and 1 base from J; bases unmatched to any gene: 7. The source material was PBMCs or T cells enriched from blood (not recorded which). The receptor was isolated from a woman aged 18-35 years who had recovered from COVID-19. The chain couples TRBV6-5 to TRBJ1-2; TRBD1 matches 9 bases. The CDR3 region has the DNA TGTGCCAGCACACAGGGGGCGGAAGTTAACTATGGCTACACCTTC. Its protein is CASTQGAEVNYGYTF.